This TCR beta chain came from a study of T cells in Graves' hyperthyroidism and ophthalmopathy (dated by TCRdb to about 2019). General notes on the study: Peripheral blood samples were taken at the time of initial diagnosis, prior to any treatment. After blood sampling, hyperthyroidism patients were treated with methimazole at a starting dose of 30 mg daily, and ophthalmopathy patients were treated with high-dose intravenous methylprednisolone. Prospective prediction of ophthalmopathy was tested in an independent validation cohort of 18 hyperthyroidism patients and 15 to 17 patients who later progressed to ophthalmopathy. The approximately 98 discovery patients were randomly divided into training and test sets at a 7:3 ratio. In several Graves' hyperthyroidism patients, the study also compared T-cell repertoires from thyroid tissue with T-cell repertoires from blood. According to the paper, TCR Vbeta CDR3 sequencing was carried out on 135 peripheral blood samples, which came from more than 40 ophthalmopathy, 70 to 80 hyperthyroidism and some 17 progressor patients. To identify TCR V-J signatures that set the groups apart, the researchers used a discovery cohort of 90 to 100 patients, made up of some 41 with Graves' ophthalmopathy and about 55 with stable Graves' hyperthyroidism.

About this clonotype: It has no known antigen specificity. No clone much larger than this one lies a single base away; base qualities are absent.

Ophthalmopathy patients had moderately to severely active disease, Clinical Activity Score of at least 3, NOSPECS grade of at least 4, and duration under 3 months. The study excluded patients with uncontrolled infections, other autoimmune diseases, pregnancy or lactation. Diagnoses were based on clinical symptoms, serum thyroxine and TRAb, thyroid ultrasound and orbital computed tomography. Ficoll-Paque density gradient centrifugation was used to isolate PBMCs from about 9.4 ml of fresh peripheral blood. Total RNA was extracted using Trizol reagent, and RNA quality was assessed on an Agilent 2100 Bioanalyzer. Trimming costs V 3 bases and J 2 bases, and their ends lie 11 bases apart. CDR1 and CDR2, looked up from the germline V gene (reference sequence), are LNHDA and SQIVND. From the cysteine up to the phenylalanine, the CDR3 has a length of 16 residues. CDR3 DNA only is kept here, 48 bases in frame from base 1.

Points the paper makes about the study in general: In cross-validation, a model built on a 13 V-J signature told ophthalmopathy apart from stable hyperthyroidism with roughly 87% sensitivity and roughly 81% specificity, and in testing the same model reached 80%/75%. During validation, the model predicted progression to ophthalmopathy a median of approximately 7 months ahead of onset, with approximately 70% sensitivity and more than 72% specificity. Most expanded thyroid clonotypes (frequency above 0.001) were also detected in blood, a finding suggesting that blood repertoires may reflect thyroid immune responses. Sample size was not statistically predetermined, and investigators were not blinded to group allocation.

Amplification of TCR beta CDR3 regions was carried out from RNA transcripts. A first-round RT-PCR of the TCR CDR3 used the HTBI primer set with the Qiagen OneStep RT-PCR kit. The libraries were constructed in a second round of multiplex PCR and then size-selected and purified. Paired-end sequencing of the libraries was performed with 100 bp reads on an Illumina HiSeq2000. The original pipeline was this. SOAPnuke was used to process the raw data, with reads discarded if the reads contained adapters or uncalled bases, had a mean Phred below 15, or lacked an exact constant-primer or identifier match. High-quality paired reads were merged with COPE v1.2.5, and unique nucleotide sequences were defined as clonotypes. MiTCR v1.1 was used to align clonotypes to the IMGT TRBV, TRBD and TRBJ reference segments. The analysis included only V-J combinations with a frequency above 0.0001, which together covered approximately 99% of the repertoires. The TCS score was defined as the ratio of F50 (clonal expansion) to E x V (chaos), calculated using BLOSUM62-based TCRdist between CDR3 peptides within each V-J. Welch's t-statistics and random forest reduced roughly 530 V-J features to 13, which were used in a naive Bayes classifier (R e1071). Clones were called with MiXCR by TCRdb after fastp trimmed the public reads at Q25, and only in-frame beta chains were retained. Rows matching on CDR3 protein sequence are summarized as one entry with the most common DNA and genes. TCRdb's processing, not the study's, gives the V and J calls here. Present in this sample are approximately 400,000 distinct CDR3 sequences, 11% to 15% of which were seen just once. Jointly, the top ten make up around 28% of the sample.

The rearranged segments are TRBV19 and TRBJ2-6; matching of 5 bases hints at TRBD2 as the D gene. The sequence was obtained from a man aged 45-65 years with Graves' ophthalmopathy. The sequencing input was blood. The CDR3 protein sequence reads: CASSILPGTGANVLTF. The DNA sequence follows: TGTGCCAGTAGTATCCTCCCCGGGACTGGGGCCAACGTCCTGACTTTC.